Following are 21 T cell receptor beta chains from one sample sequenced in a study of Graves' ophthalmopathy and Graves' hyperthyroidism. Beta-chain TCR CDR3 regions were amplified from RNA transcripts. A first-round RT-PCR used HTBI primers, followed by a second-round multiplex PCR. From the multiplex PCR reads, TCRdb called clonotypes with MiXCR, one entry per CDR3 protein. The sample lists almost 750,000 distinct CDR3 sequences, roughly two fifths occurring once. The material sequenced was peripheral blood. All receptors derive from an adult man with Graves' ophthalmopathy.

The chain employs TRBV19 and TRBJ1-1; possible D gene TRBD1, 6 bases. CDR1 and CDR2 (germline): LNHDA, SQIVND (reference sequence). V lost 5 bases, J lost 6 bases, and 13 bases lay in between. This CDR3 comprises 13 residues. DNA for the CDR3: TGTGCCAGTAGTCCATCTACAGGGTCTGAAGCTTTCTTT. This gives the protein CASSPSTGSEAFF.

Only a few counts were recorded for this clonotype. The rearrangement joins TRBV9 to TRBJ2-7; possible D gene TRBD1, 5 bases. Germline loops: CDR1 SGDLS, CDR2 YYNGEE. Deletions cut 1 base from V and 5 bases from J, with 16 bases between. This CDR3 has 15 residues. In DNA, the CDR3 is TGTGCCAGCAGCGTAAGGGGTGAAAATCTCGACGAGCAGTACTTC. Protein: CASSVRGENLDEQYF.

The genes are TRBV19 and TRBJ1-5; 8 bases are a match to TRBD1. Trimming removed 9 bases from V and 2 bases from J; junction bases left unmatched: 15. CDR3 size: 17 residues. Per germline, CDR1 LNHDA and CDR2 SQIVND (reference sequence). The CDR3 spells CASSLSRVDRGNQPQHF. CDR3 sequence (DNA): TGTGCCAGCAGTTTATCGAGGGTGGACAGGGGCAATCAGCCCCAGCATTTT.

This clonotype appeared many times. The CDR3 nucleotides read TGTGCCAGCAGCGGGACAGGGTCGGGATACGAGCAGTACTTC. Its translation is CASSGTGSGYEQYF. The rearrangement links TRBV2 to TRBJ2-7; TRBD1 agrees at 9 bases. The CDR3 is 14 residues long. Trimming removed 6 bases from V and 4 bases from J; junction bases left unmatched: 7. Germline CDR1 and CDR2: SNHLY and FYNNEI. Using reference TRBV2 and TRBJ2-7 for the parts outside the CDR3, the full variable domain is EPEVTQTPSHQVTQMGQEVILRCVPISNHLYFYWYRQILGQKVEFLVSFYNNEISEKSEIFDDQFSVERPDGSNFTLKIRSTKLEDSAMYFCASSGTGSGYEQYFGPGTRLTVT.

This clonotype showed up just once. This CDR3 reads CSARTGLGARGANVLTF. The CDR3 region has the DNA TGCAGTGCCAGAACCGGACTGGGGGCGCGGGGGGCCAACGTCCTGACTTTC. V gene TRBV29-1 combines with J gene TRBJ2-6; tentatively, D is TRBD1 (6 bases). Looked up from germline, CDR1 is SQVTM and CDR2 is ANQGSEA. This CDR3 is built from 17 residues.

Concerning this clonotype itself: Given a much more abundant clone one base away, this may be a read error. The chain couples TRBV10-3 to TRBJ1-1; 9 bases are shared with TRBD1. The CDR3 contains 14 residues. The V segment lost 2 bases and the J segment 4 bases; nucleotides outside the gene matches: 2. Germline CDR1 and CDR2: ENHRY and SYGVKD. The CDR3 nucleotides are TGTGCCATCAGTGAGCGGGACAGGGCCACTGAAGCTTTCTTT. It translates to CAISERDRATEAFF.

In this sample, this clonotype turned up a few times. The rearrangement joins TRBV5-1 to TRBJ1-1, with D maybe TRBD1 (5 bases). This CDR3 spans 11 amino acids. V was clipped by 0 bases and J by 9 bases, with 6 bases between them. CDR1 is SGHRS and CDR2 is YFSETQ in the germline V gene. The CDR3, as DNA: TGCGCCAGCAGCTTGGGACAGAAAGCTTTCTTT. Its protein is CASSLGQKAFF.

The chain has TRBV10-3 and TRBJ1-5; possible D gene TRBD1, 6 bases. Germline CDR1 is ENHRY and CDR2 is SYGVKD. There are 17 residues in the CDR3. The CDR3 reads CVSSYGTQSGSNQPQHF. CDR3 DNA: TGTGTCAGCAGTTACGGGACACAAAGCGGTAGCAATCAGCCCCAGCATTTT.

This clonotype has just a few counts. The J gene is TRBJ2-2, the V gene TRBV19; D ambiguous. Trimming pared 7 bases from V and 5 bases from J, leaving 14 bases between. Germline CDR1 and CDR2: LNHDA and SQIVND (reference sequence). This CDR3 is built from 14 residues. The CDR3 DNA reads as TGTGCCAGTACCACCGGACCGGTAACCGGGGAGCTGTTTTTT. It specifies CASTTGPVTGELFF.

The rearrangement joins TRBV7-9 to TRBJ1-4; D possibly corresponds to TRBD1 (5 bases). Between the trimmed V and J ends, which lost 5 bases and 3 bases, there was a span of 7 bases. This CDR3 comprises 13 residues. Germline CDR1 reads SEHNR; CDR2 reads FQNEAQ (reference sequence). CDR3 loop: CASSPTANEKLFF. The CDR3 DNA is TGTGCCAGCAGCCCGACAGCTAATGAAAAACTGTTTTTT.

V usage is TRBV2 and J usage is TRBJ1-2; no clear D. The V gene lost 1 base and the J gene lost 6 bases, with 12 bases spanning the gap. CDR1 is SNHLY, CDR2 FYNNEI, per germline. CDR3 length: 14 amino acids. The CDR3: CASSEGWTKDGYTF. The CDR3 coding sequence is TGTGCCAGCAGTGAAGGGTGGACGAAGGATGGCTACACCTTC. Supplemented by reference TRBV2 and TRBJ1-2, the full variable domain reads EPEVTQTPSHQVTQMGQEVILRCVPISNHLYFYWYRQILGQKVEFLVSFYNNEISEKSEIFDDQFSVERPDGSNFTLKIRSTKLEDSAMYFCASSEGWTKDGYTFGSGTRLTVV.

The chain uses TRBV20-1 and TRBJ2-7; TRBD1 aligns across 10 bases. The CDR3 is 13 residues long. V was pared by 5 bases and J by 7 bases, with 8 bases of the junction left unmatched. CDR1 DFQATT and CDR2 SNEGSKA come from the germline V gene (reference sequence). The CDR3 sequence is CSAATGQGREQYF. Written as DNA, the CDR3 is TGCAGTGCTGCCACGGGACAGGGGCGGGAGCAGTACTTC.

This clonotype has just a few counts. The chain recombines TRBV24-1 with TRBJ1-2; D call uncertain. Trimming cost V 3 bases and J 3 bases, with 22 bases left between them. The CDR3 length is 18 residues. Germline CDR1 and CDR2: KGHDR and SFDVKD. The CDR3 coding sequence is TGTGCCACCAGTGATCAGTCTGCTTATGGCCGTCCCTACTATGGCTACACCTTC. It specifies CATSDQSAYGRPYYGYTF.

The table lists this clonotype with a few counts. This chain links TRBV7-9 with TRBJ1-5, with TRBD1 matching over 8 bases. This CDR3 is built from 17 residues. Trimming took 1 base from V and 0 from J; bases not matched to a gene: 5. From germline, CDR1 is SEHNR and CDR2 FQNEAQ (reference sequence). The CDR3 protein is CASSLEGTGHSNQPQHF. DNA for the CDR3: TGTGCCAGCAGCTTAGAAGGGACAGGACATAGCAATCAGCCCCAGCATTTT. Full variable domain (missing parts from reference TRBV7-9 and TRBJ1-5): DTGVSQNPRHKITKRGQNVTFRCDPISEHNRLYWYRQTLGQGPEFLTYFQNEAQLEKSRLLSDRFSAERPKGSFSTLEIQRTEQGDSAMYLCASSLEGTGHSNQPQHFGDGTRLSIL.

The chain combines TRBV29-1 with TRBJ2-5; maybe TRBD2 (5 bases). With the DNA end fitting TRBJ2-7 better, the J assignment may be wrong. This CDR3 spans 14 amino acids. Germline-derived CDR1 and CDR2 are SQVTM and ANQGSEA. Here the CDR3 DNA reads TGCAGCGTTGAGGGCGGACTTCATTCCTACGAGCAGTACTTC. Its protein product is CSVEGGLHSYEQYF.

The sample holds a few counts of this clonotype. A read error may be the cause here, since a much bigger clone is one base away. The chain carries TRBV9 and TRBJ2-5, with TRBD1 matching over 8 bases. The length of the CDR3 is 14 residues. Germline V gene lookup returns CDR1 SGDLS and CDR2 YYNGEE. CDR3: CAGSFGQGGETQYF. The DNA for the CDR3 is TGTGCCGGCAGCTTCGGACAGGGCGGAGAGACCCAGTACTTC.

The chain carries TRBV29-1 and TRBJ2-6; 7 bases are a match to TRBD1. Trimming at V came to 6 bases and at J to 8 bases, leaving 1 base not matched to a gene. The CDR3 length is 11 residues. Germline CDR1 reads SQVTM; CDR2 reads ANQGSEA. The CDR3 nucleotides are TGCAGCGTGGACAGGTCCAACGTCCTGACTTTC. Its protein product is CSVDRSNVLTF.

CDR3 sequence: CATSDHGQGASPGELFF. In DNA form, the CDR3 reads TGTGCCACCAGTGATCATGGACAGGGGGCCTCTCCCGGGGAGCTGTTTTTT. The gene calls are TRBV24-1 and TRBJ2-2; 11 bases map to TRBD1. Unmatched junction bases numbered 8, after V lost 3 bases and J lost 6 bases. The germline CDR1 and CDR2 sequences are KGHDR and SFDVKD. This CDR3 spans 17 amino acids.

This chain connects TRBV7-2 to TRBJ2-7; 9 bases line up with TRBD2. Germline values: CDR1 SGHTA, CDR2 FQGNSA. The CDR3 contains 15 residues. V lost 5 bases to trimming and J lost 7 bases; unmatched junction nucleotides: 12. CDR3 sequence (DNA): TGTGCCAGCAGCCCTTGGGCGGGAGGGGGGGGGGAGCAGTACTTC. This encodes CASSPWAGGGGEQYF.

This clonotype was recorded a few times. The chain combines TRBV2 with TRBJ1-2, with 7 positions matching TRBD1. CDR1 is SNHLY and CDR2 is FYNNEI in the germline V gene. The CDR3 totals 13 residues. The J segment lost 8 bases and the V segment lost 3 bases, leaving 6 bases of the junction unmatched. CDR3 nucleotides: TGTGCCAGCAGTGAGACAGGGACGAACGGCTACACCTTC. This gives the protein CASSETGTNGYTF.

This clonotype came up a few times. CDR3 DNA: TGTGCCAGCTCACCCCAATACTCCTACGAGCAGTACTTC. Translating gives CASSPQYSYEQYF. V and J are TRBV2 and TRBJ2-7; D gene unclear. Germline values: CDR1 SNHLY, CDR2 FYNNEI. The CDR3 sequence is 13 residues long. The V and J ends lost 8 bases and 0 bases respectively, with 11 bases between them.